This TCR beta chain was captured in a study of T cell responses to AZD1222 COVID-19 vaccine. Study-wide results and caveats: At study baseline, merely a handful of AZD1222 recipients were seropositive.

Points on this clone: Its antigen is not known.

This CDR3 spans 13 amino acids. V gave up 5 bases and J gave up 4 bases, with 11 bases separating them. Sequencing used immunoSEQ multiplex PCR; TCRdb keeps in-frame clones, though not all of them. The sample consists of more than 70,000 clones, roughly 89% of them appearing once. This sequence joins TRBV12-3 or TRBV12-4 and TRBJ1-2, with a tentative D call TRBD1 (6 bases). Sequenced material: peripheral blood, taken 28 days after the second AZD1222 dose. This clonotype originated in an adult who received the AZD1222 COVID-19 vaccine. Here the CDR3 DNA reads TGTGCCAGCAGTCCTACGGACAGCTATGGCTACACCTTC. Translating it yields CASSPTDSYGYTF.